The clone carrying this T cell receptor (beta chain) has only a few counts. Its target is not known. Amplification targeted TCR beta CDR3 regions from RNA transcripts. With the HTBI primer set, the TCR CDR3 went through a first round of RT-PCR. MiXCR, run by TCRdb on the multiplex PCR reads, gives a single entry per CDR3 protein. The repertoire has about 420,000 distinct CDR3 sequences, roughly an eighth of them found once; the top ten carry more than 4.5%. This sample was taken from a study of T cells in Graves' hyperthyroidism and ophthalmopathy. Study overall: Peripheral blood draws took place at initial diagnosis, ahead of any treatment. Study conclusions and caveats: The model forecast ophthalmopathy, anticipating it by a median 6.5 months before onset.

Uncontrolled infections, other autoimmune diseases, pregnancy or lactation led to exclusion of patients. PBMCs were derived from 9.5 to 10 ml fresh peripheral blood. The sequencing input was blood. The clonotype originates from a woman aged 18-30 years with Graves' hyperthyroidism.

In nucleotides, the CDR3 is TGTGCCAGCCTCGCGACAGCCCAAGACTATGGCTACACCTTC. It specifies CASLATAQDYGYTF. The V and J genes are TRBV7-9 and TRBJ1-2, with D tentatively TRBD1 (5 bases). In germline, CDR1 is SEHNR, CDR2 FQNEAQ (reference sequence). V was clipped by 8 bases and J by 3 bases, with 16 bases between them. The CDR3 loop spans 14 amino acids.